What follows are 32 T cell receptor beta chains derived from one specimen sequenced in a study of blood T cells in healthy people across ages (dated by TCRdb to between 2015 and 2017). Libraries were made using 5' RACE. Sequencing was carried out with an Illumina HiSeq 2500. The second PCR ran for roughly 7 to 12 cycles and used a J-beta primer mix along with a sample-barcoded 5' primer. TCRdb trimmed public reads at Q25 via fastp, called clones via MiXCR and kept in-frame beta chains. Identical CDR3 proteins give one entry, which carries the most common genes and DNA. Present in this sample are under 1 million distinct CDR3 sequences, around 43% of which were seen just once. Around 21% of the sample comes from the top ten. The sequencing input was blood. The receptors shown here come from a man aged 55-75 years in good health.

J is TRBJ2-3 and V is TRBV6-1, with 7 bases aligning to TRBD1. Looked up from germline, CDR1 is MNHNS and CDR2 is SASEGT. V trimming: 4 bases; J trimming: 3 bases; junction bases outside the gene matches: 7. The CDR3 extends over 15 amino acids. The CDR3 spells CASSASTGWTDTQYF. CDR3 DNA sequence: TGTGCCAGCAGTGCCTCGACAGGGTGGACAGATACGCAGTATTTT.

V usage is TRBV9 and J usage is TRBJ1-3; 7 nucleotides agree with TRBD1. V lost 7 bases, J lost 4 bases, and 2 bases stayed unmatched. The germline CDR1 and CDR2 sequences are SGDLS and YYNGEE. The CDR3 loop spans 12 amino acids. The chain's CDR3 is CASGQEGNTIYF. CDR3 coding DNA: TGTGCCAGCGGACAGGAGGGAAACACCATATATTTT.

In this sample, this clonotype turned up a few times. This chain uses TRBV6-1 with TRBJ2-7; 7 bases line up with TRBD2. Germline CDR1 reads MNHNS; CDR2 reads SASEGT. V shed 4 bases and J 3 bases; nucleotides not matched to a gene: 6. The CDR3 runs to 14 residues. The CDR3, as DNA: TGTGCCAGCAGTGTGGAGCGGGGAGTCTACGAGCAGTACTTC. Translation: CASSVERGVYEQYF.

Note on this clonotype: The junction and the germline gene differ at one end; a read error may be behind it. The CDR3 DNA sequence: TGTGCCTGCAGCGTAGGACAGGGAGGAGGGGAGACCCAGTACTTC. As protein: CACSVGQGGGETQYF. V is TRBV9 and J is TRBJ2-5, with 8 nucleotides matching TRBD1. The CDR3 sequence is 15 residues long. CDR1 is SGDLS and CDR2 is YYNGEE in the germline V gene. The full variable domain, its missing parts supplied by reference TRBV9 and TRBJ2-5, is DSGVTQTPKHLITATGQRVTLRCSPRSGDLSVYWYQQSLDQGLQFLIQYYNGEERAKGNILERFSAQQFPDLHSELNLSSLELGDSALYFCACSVGQGGGETQYFGPGTRLLVL.

The chain uses TRBV7-2 and TRBJ2-3, with 8 bases identical to TRBD1. The V and J ends lost 3 bases and 5 bases, in that order; junction bases with no gene match: 7. This CDR3 region has 15 residues. The germline V gene encodes CDR1 SGHTA and CDR2 FQGNSA. Here the CDR3 DNA reads TGTGCCAGCAGCTTCCCTACCAGGGGGCGAGATACGCAGTATTTT. Its translation is CASSFPTRGRDTQYF.

This clonotype showed up just a few times. The chain links TRBV20-1 to TRBJ2-1; D might be TRBD1 (5 bases). Germline lookup yields CDR1 DFQATT and CDR2 SNEGSKA (reference sequence). The CDR3 totals 15 residues. V dropped 0 bases and J dropped 4 bases, with 13 bases sitting between them. CDR3 DNA: TGCAGTGCTAGAGACAGGGTTTTCTTATACAATGAGCAGTTCTTC. Its protein product is CSARDRVFLYNEQFF.

V gene TRBV6-2 or TRBV6-3 combines with J gene TRBJ2-5; 8 bases align to TRBD2. The CDR3 is 19 residues long. With 0 bases clipped from V and 0 bases from J, the junction kept 12 bases outside the gene matches. Germline V gene sequence: CDR1 MNHEY, CDR2 SVGEGT. CDR3: CASSYSTPGAGEYQETQYF. CDR3 DNA: TGTGCCAGCAGTTACTCGACCCCTGGAGCGGGGGAGTACCAAGAGACCCAGTACTTC.

This clonotype was picked up a small number of times. The chain employs TRBV7-2 and TRBJ2-1; no clear D gene. The CDR3 sequence is 14 residues long. The germline gives CDR1 SGHTA, CDR2 FQGNSA. V lost 5 bases, J lost 2 bases, and 10 bases lay in between. The CDR3 is CASSPGFAYNEQFF. The CDR3 coding sequence is TGTGCCAGCAGCCCGGGTTTCGCCTACAATGAGCAGTTCTTC.

The chain couples TRBV20-1 to TRBJ2-7; 9 nucleotides align to TRBD2. This CDR3 is built from 15 residues. V lost 2 bases and J lost 1; bases outside the gene matches: 6. Germline V gene data show CDR1 as DFQATT and CDR2 as SNEGSKA (reference sequence). The CDR3 nucleotides are TGCAGTGCTAGACGTGCGGGGGGGCTATCCTACGAGCAGTACTTC. This translates into CSARRAGGLSYEQYF.

This clonotype appeared a few times. This chain uses TRBV7-9 with TRBJ2-5; D gene ambiguous. Germline assignment: CDR1 SEHNR and CDR2 FQNEAQ (reference sequence). The CDR3 totals 11 residues. V was trimmed by 4 bases and J by 5 bases, leaving 5 bases between them. This chain's CDR3 is CASSSMETQYF. The CDR3 region has the DNA TGTGCCAGCAGCTCTATGGAGACCCAGTACTTC.

This clonotype was counted at least ten times. The V gene is TRBV30, the J gene TRBJ1-5; D is uncertain. V shed 5 bases and J shed 5 bases, with 13 bases lying between them. The CDR3 consists of 13 residues. Germline CDR1 reads GTSNPN; CDR2 reads SVGIG (reference sequence). CDR3 nucleotides: TGTGCCTGGGCCTCGGGCAGCCATCAGCCCCAGCATTTT. It codes for CAWASGSHQPQHF.

V usage is TRBV4-1 and J usage is TRBJ2-7; the D gene is possibly TRBD2 (6 bases). The end of the DNA fits TRBJ2-5 better, so the J call may be wrong. The germline gives CDR1 MGHRA, CDR2 YSYEKL. CDR3 size: 15 residues. CDR3 in DNA: TGCGCCAGCAGCCCACTCGGGGGTAGTAGAAAGACCCAGTACTTC. This codes for CASSPLGGSRKTQYF.

This clonotype was seen a single time. This sequence joins TRBV7-9 and TRBJ2-1; 14 bases are a match to TRBD2. The DNA end favors TRBJ2-7, so the J call may be wrong. Germline CDR1 and CDR2: SEHNR and FQNEAQ (reference sequence). This CDR3 region has 20 residues. CDR3 amino acids: CASSPTPGTSGGSSYNEQYF. CDR3 nucleotide sequence: TGTGCCAGCAGCCCCACTCCCGGGACTAGCGGGGGTAGCTCCTACAATGAGCAGTACTTC.

In regard to this clonotype: One end of the junction varies from germline; a read error may be responsible. The DNA of the CDR3 is TGTGCCAGCAGTGAAAGGCCCATAGCGGACACAGATATGCAGTATTTT. It codes for CASSERPIADTDMQYF. The chain links TRBV25-1 to TRBJ2-3, with D possibly being TRBD2 (6 bases). The CDR3 loop spans 16 amino acids. Germline V gives CDR1 MGHDK, CDR2 SYGVNS.

This clonotype appeared a few times. This chain uses TRBV7-2 with TRBJ1-2; a possible D gene is TRBD1 (5 bases). The ends were cut back, 1 base at V and 2 bases at J, with 11 bases in the middle. The CDR3 sequence is 15 residues long. Germline CDR1 reads SGHTA; CDR2 reads FQGNSA. The CDR3 loop reads CASSLVGPGNYGYTF. The CDR3 region has the DNA TGTGCCAGCAGCTTAGTCGGCCCAGGGAACTATGGCTACACCTTC. Full variable domain (outside the CDR3, taken from reference TRBV7-2 and TRBJ1-2): GAGVSQSPSNKVTEKGKDVELRCDPISGHTALYWYRQSLGQGLEFLIYFQGNSAPDKSGLPSDRFSAERTGGSVSTLTIQRTQQEDSAVYLCASSLVGPGNYGYTFGSGTRLTVV.

The CDR3: CAWTLGSTDTQYF. In DNA form, the CDR3 reads TGTGCCTGGACCCTCGGGAGCACAGATACGCAGTATTTT. The genes are TRBV30 and TRBJ2-3, with no clear D. The germline V gene has CDR1 GTSNPN and CDR2 SVGIG (reference sequence). The CDR3 is 13 amino acids. Trimming took 4 bases from V and 0 from J, leaving 8 bases between them.

Concerning this clonotype itself: A read error may produce the germline difference seen at one junction end. This rearrangement joins TRBV6-2 or TRBV6-3 to TRBJ2-1; D is ambiguous. From germline, CDR1 is MNHEY and CDR2 SVGEGT. The CDR3 covers 13 residues. The CDR3 DNA reads TGTGCCATCAGTGCCTACACTGGGAATCAGCAGTTCTTC. Residues: CAISAYTGNQQFF.

J is TRBJ2-1 and V is TRBV18; D is perhaps TRBD2 (5 bases). V dropped 2 bases and J dropped 9 bases, with 17 bases sitting between them. CDR1 is KGHSH, CDR2 LQKENI, per germline. The CDR3 consists of 15 residues. This CDR3 is CASSPAESREGEQFF. DNA of the CDR3: TGTGCCAGCTCACCAGCCGAATCGAGGGAAGGTGAGCAGTTCTTC.

As concerns this clonotype: One end of the junction varies from germline; a read error may be responsible. The gene calls are TRBV20-1 and TRBJ2-3; possible D gene TRBD1, 5 bases. CDR1 DFQATT and CDR2 SNEGSKA come from the germline V gene (reference sequence). CDR3 size: 15 residues. The CDR3 bases are TGCAGTGCTGGGCCCACAAAAGGCTACACAGGTACGCAGTATTTT. Encoded protein: CSAGPTKGYTGTQYF.

This clonotype was seen only a few times. The chain combines TRBV7-9 with TRBJ1-2; maybe TRBD1 (5 bases). Trimming took off 3 bases at V and 4 bases at J, with 9 bases between the two ends. The CDR3 is made up of 13 amino acids. From germline, CDR1 is SEHNR and CDR2 FQNEAQ (reference sequence). The chain's CDR3 is CASSFSGPYGYTF. In nucleotides, the CDR3 is TGTGCCAGCAGCTTTTCAGGGCCCTATGGCTACACCTTC.

Remarks on this clonotype: A much larger clonotype is one base distant, so this may be a read error. The chain recombines TRBV6-2 or TRBV6-3 with TRBJ2-7, with D possibly being TRBD1 or TRBD2 (5 bases each). The germline gives CDR1 MNHEY, CDR2 SVGEGT. The CDR3 covers 13 residues. The CDR3 nucleotides read TGCGCCAGCAGTGACGGGGCCCCCTACGAGCAGTACTTC. Residues: CASSDGAPYEQYF.

The chain recombines TRBV14 with TRBJ2-4; D possibly uses TRBD1 or TRBD2 (5 bases each). Germline lookup yields CDR1 SGHDN and CDR2 FVKESK. Trimming left V 6 bases short and J 13 bases short, with 19 bases between. The CDR3 loop spans 13 amino acids. In DNA, the CDR3 is TGTGCCAGCAGTAGGGACCTCTCGTTGGCGCAGTACTTC. It specifies CASSRDLSLAQYF.

Details on this clonotype: At one end, the junction sequence differs from germline, possibly due to a read error. The rearrangement uses TRBV7-7 and TRBJ2-1; TRBD2 matches 8 bases. This CDR3 is 15 amino acids long. Looked up from germline, CDR1 is SSHAT and CDR2 is FNYEAQ (reference sequence). The DNA for the CDR3 is TGTGCTAGCAGCCCCGGGGTAGCGGGAAAAAATGAGCAGTTCTTC. Translating it yields CASSPGVAGKNEQFF.

The sample holds a few counts of this clonotype. V gene TRBV6-2 or TRBV6-3 combines with J gene TRBJ2-1; the D is unclear. Looked up from germline, CDR1 is MNHEY and CDR2 is SVGEGT. V lost 4 bases to trimming and J lost 12 bases, with 13 bases between them. The CDR3 spans 12 residues. The CDR3 is CASSLEIKGQFF. The CDR3 nucleotides are TGTGCCAGCAGTTTGGAAATCAAGGGGCAGTTCTTC.

Details on this clonotype: A much larger clone differs by one base, so this may be a read error. The genes are TRBV6-6 and TRBJ2-5; 9 bases agree with TRBD1. The ends lost 11 bases at V and 6 bases at J; junction bases unmatched: 16. Germline assignment: CDR1 MNHNY and CDR2 SVGAGI (reference sequence). This CDR3 comprises 15 residues. CDR3 DNA: TGTGCCGGCAAATCACCGGGACAGGGAGTAAAGACCCAGTACTTC. Its translation is CAGKSPGQGVKTQYF.

The gene calls are TRBV7-2 and TRBJ1-2; D gene uncertain. Per the germline V gene, CDR1 is SGHTA and CDR2 is FQGNSA. V lost 5 bases and J lost 7, with 17 bases in between. This CDR3 has 14 residues. The CDR3 nucleotides are TGTGCCAGCAGCCTCTCACTTACAGCGGTTGGCTACACCTTC. This gives the protein CASSLSLTAVGYTF.

The chain links TRBV6-5 to TRBJ1-1, with D perhaps matching TRBD1 (5 bases). Germline V gene sequence: CDR1 MNHEY, CDR2 SVGAGI. The CDR3 has 15 residues. V was clipped by 11 bases and J by 1 base, with 20 bases between them. This chain's CDR3 is CAGNGPGRGNTEAFF. The CDR3 DNA sequence: TGTGCCGGCAACGGCCCGGGGCGCGGGAACACTGAAGCTTTCTTT.

The V and J genes are TRBV3-1 and TRBJ1-6; D is uncertain. This CDR3 comprises 12 residues. Germline lookup yields CDR1 LGHDT and CDR2 YNNKEL (reference sequence). V dropped 4 bases and J dropped 13 bases, with 11 bases sitting between them. The CDR3 region is CASSPSGAPLHF. The CDR3 region has the DNA TGTGCCAGCAGCCCCTCAGGCGCGCCCCTCCACTTT.

This chain connects TRBV20-1 to TRBJ2-5, with TRBD2 identical over 8 bases. This CDR3 is built from 13 residues. The V gene's germline CDR1 is DFQATT and CDR2 SNEGSKA (reference sequence). The CDR3 sequence: CSLLGGAMETQYF. CDR3 nucleotide sequence: TGCAGCCTACTCGGGGGGGCGATGGAGACCCAGTACTTC.

The rearrangement joins TRBV7-2 to TRBJ2-7; D tentatively fits TRBD1 or TRBD2 (6 bases each). There are 16 residues in the CDR3. Germline V gives CDR1 SGHTA, CDR2 FQGNSA. V gave up 1 base and J gave up 5 bases, with 18 bases separating them. CDR3 coding DNA: TGTGCCAGCAGCTTAGACCCGGGGGCGATTCCACACGAGCAGTACTTC. This gives the protein CASSLDPGAIPHEQYF.

There are a few counts of this clonotype. V is TRBV4-3 and J is TRBJ2-5; D may be TRBD2 (6 bases). CDR3 size: 15 residues. V was trimmed by 1 base and J by 5 bases, leaving 14 bases between them. The germline V gene encodes CDR1 LGHNA and CDR2 YSLEER. In DNA, the CDR3 is TGCGCCAGCAGCCAAGTCTGGGGAGGTCCGGAGACCCAGTACTTC. It is translated as CASSQVWGGPETQYF.

This clonotype has just a few counts. V is TRBV5-6 and J is TRBJ2-7; D is undetermined. V lost 2 bases and J 0 bases, leaving 6 bases between the germline ends. Germline V gives CDR1 SGHDT, CDR2 YYEEEE. The CDR3 runs 13 residues. The CDR3 reads CASSFYTSYEQYF. The CDR3 DNA is TGTGCCAGCAGCTTCTATACCTCCTACGAGCAGTACTTC.